These 23 T cell receptor beta chains were all obtained from the same sample, sequenced in a study of T-cell reconstitution after alpha-beta-depleted transplantation in children (dated by TCRdb to about 2016). Receptor libraries were prepared by PCR. Instrument used: Illumina HiSeq 2500. Molecular barcoding was employed in the preparation of TCR libraries, with unique molecular identifiers being used to normalize TCRbeta repertoire quantification. Using fastp at Q25 and MiXCR, TCRdb reprocessed the public reads and kept productive beta chains. Each record represents a unique CDR3 protein, reported with the most common genes and DNA among its rows. This sample lists hundreds of thousands of distinct CDR3 sequences; 15% to 20% were detected once. The ten most abundant clones make up 0.85% to 1.3% of the sample. The sequencing used PBMCs from the stem cell graft donor, collected from the stem cell graft. These receptors all come from a human donor who donated a stem cell graft to a child with acute myeloid leukemia.

The chain couples TRBV5-6 to TRBJ2-5; D is unresolved. This CDR3 region has 16 residues. Germline V gene lookup returns CDR1 SGHDT and CDR2 YYEEEE. Trimming cost V 4 bases and J 1 base, with 17 bases left between them. This chain's CDR3 is CASSPDINRAQETQYF. The CDR3, as DNA: TGTGCCAGCAGCCCAGATATCAACAGAGCCCAAGAGACCCAGTACTTC. The full variable domain, its missing parts supplied by reference TRBV5-6 and TRBJ2-5, is DAGVTQSPTHLIKTRGQQVTLRCSPKSGHDTVSWYQQALGQGPQFIFQYYEEEERQRGNFPDRFSGHQFPNYSSELNVNALLLGDSALYLCASSPDINRAQETQYFGPGTRLLVL.

In this sample, this clonotype turned up many times. V is TRBV24-1 and J is TRBJ2-5, with D perhaps assigned TRBD1 or TRBD2 (5 bases each). CDR3 length equals 14 residues. The germline V gene has CDR1 KGHDR and CDR2 SFDVKD. V was trimmed by 4 bases and J by 4 bases, leaving 12 bases between them. CDR3 sequence (DNA): TGTGCCACCAGTGAGCCGGGGCCGCTAGAGACCCAGTACTTC. This gives the protein CATSEPGPLETQYF.

This clonotype was seen ten or more times. The chain combines TRBV29-1 with TRBJ1-5, with D unresolved. The CDR3 totals 14 residues. The V end was cut by 6 bases, the J end by 2 bases, with 14 bases between. In germline, CDR1 is SQVTM, CDR2 ANQGSEA. CDR3 residues: CSVGGEARNQPQHF. CDR3 nucleotide sequence: TGCAGCGTGGGTGGGGAAGCACGCAATCAGCCCCAGCATTTT.

This clonotype was found many times. The rearrangement uses TRBV9 and TRBJ2-7; a weak D match, TRBD2 (5 bases). V lost 0 bases and J 3 bases, leaving 10 bases between the germline ends. The CDR3 is made up of 14 amino acids. Germline V gives CDR1 SGDLS, CDR2 YYNGEE. The CDR3 DNA sequence: TGTGCCAGCAGCGTAGGAGAGGGAAGCTACGAGCAGTACTTC. Its protein product is CASSVGEGSYEQYF.

The V call is TRBV4-3, the J call TRBJ1-2; 7 positions match TRBD1. Trimming took 1 base from V and 5 from J; bases not matched to a gene: 4. CDR1 and CDR2 (germline): LGHNA, YSLEER. The CDR3 extends over 14 amino acids. The CDR3 DNA is TGCGCCAGCAGCCAAGGAGGGACAGCATATGGCTACACCTTC. As protein: CASSQGGTAYGYTF.

The CDR3 region has the DNA TGCAGTTCGTTAATCGGAGCAACTAATGAAAAACTGTTTTTT. This sequence encodes CSSLIGATNEKLFF. V usage is TRBV20-1 and J usage is TRBJ1-4; D remains ambiguous. Germline values: CDR1 DFQATT, CDR2 SNEGSKA (reference sequence). The V end was cut by 8 bases, the J end by 0 bases, with 13 bases between. The CDR3 runs to 14 residues.

The V and J genes are TRBV6-2 or TRBV6-3 and TRBJ2-7; 8 bases agree with TRBD1. Germline V gene data show CDR1 as MNHEY and CDR2 as SVGEGT. Losses at the gene ends were 6 bases for V and 1 base for J; bases not matched to a gene: 5. The CDR3 loop spans 14 amino acids. The DNA for the CDR3 is TGTGCCAGCAGAAAGGACAGGGCGTCCTACGAGCAGTACTTC. Protein product: CASRKDRASYEQYF.

Note on this clonotype: A much larger clone differs from this one at a single base, so this may be a read error. This chain links TRBV20-1 with TRBJ2-1; weak D call: TRBD2 (6 bases). The CDR3 totals 15 residues. Looked up from germline, CDR1 is DFQATT and CDR2 is SNEGSKA (reference sequence). The V and J ends lost 4 bases and 6 bases respectively, with 19 bases between them. The CDR3 sequence: CSATSPSAILNEQFF. The CDR3 DNA sequence: TGCAGTGCTACCAGCCCTAGCGCCATCCTCAATGAGCAGTTCTTC.

This clonotype has more than one count but fewer than ten. The rearrangement uses TRBV20-1 and TRBJ1-2; D might be TRBD1 (5 bases). The germline gives CDR1 DFQATT, CDR2 SNEGSKA (reference sequence). This CDR3 contains 13 residues. V was shortened by 5 bases and J by 4 bases, with 14 bases between the two germline ends. CDR3 amino acids: CSAQTEVPYGYTF. As DNA, the CDR3 is TGCAGTGCTCAGACAGAGGTCCCCTATGGCTACACCTTC.

V usage is TRBV5-1 and J usage is TRBJ1-1; D not resolved. Trimming cost V 4 bases and J 0 bases, with 10 bases left between them. Germline values: CDR1 SGHRS, CDR2 YFSETQ. CDR3 length: 14 amino acids. In nucleotides, the CDR3 is TGCGCCAGCAGCAAAGGGAGTATGAACACTGAAGCTTTCTTT. It translates to CASSKGSMNTEAFF.

This clonotype has a count of ten or more. The chain joins TRBV20-1 to TRBJ2-2, with 8 bases fitting TRBD1. CDR1 and CDR2 from the germline V gene are DFQATT and SNEGSKA (reference sequence). The V segment lost 3 bases and the J segment 5 bases; nucleotides outside the gene matches: 5. The CDR3 has 14 residues. In DNA form, the CDR3 reads TGCAGTGCTAGGCAGGGGGCAAGAACCGGGGAGCTGTTTTTT. Its protein product is CSARQGARTGELFF.

This clonotype was counted many times. J is TRBJ2-5 and V is TRBV20-1, with D tentatively TRBD1 or TRBD2 (5 bases each). Trimming shortened V by 1 base and J by 5 bases, and 20 bases separated the two germline ends. There are 16 residues in the CDR3. From germline, CDR1 is DFQATT and CDR2 SNEGSKA (reference sequence). CDR3 sequence: CSARVLGTLVGETQYF. The DNA for the CDR3 is TGCAGTGCTAGAGTACTCGGGACCCTAGTCGGGGAGACCCAGTACTTC.

The rearrangement uses TRBV2 and TRBJ2-7; the match to TRBD1 covers 8 bases. V shed 7 bases and J 4 bases; nucleotides not matched to a gene: 9. CDR1 SNHLY and CDR2 FYNNEI come from the germline V gene. The CDR3 is made up of 14 amino acids. The CDR3 DNA is TGTGCCAGCAAAGGACAGGGCGTTTTGTACGAGCAGTACGTC. Amino acids: CASKGQGVLYEQYV.

This clonotype was counted many times. The rearrangement links TRBV4-3 to TRBJ2-7; weak D call: TRBD1 (5 bases). The CDR3 runs 15 residues. Germline CDR1 is LGHNA and CDR2 is YSLEER. V lost 2 bases and J 6 bases, leaving 17 bases between the germline ends. CDR3 sequence: CASSQSDKATSEQYF. Here the CDR3 DNA reads TGCGCCAGCAGCCAATCGGACAAGGCGACTTCCGAGCAGTACTTC.

The V gene is TRBV7-9, the J gene TRBJ2-7; D ambiguous. Germline V CDR1 and CDR2: SEHNR, FQNEAQ (reference sequence). The CDR3 runs to 14 residues. V lost 5 bases to trimming and J lost 7 bases, with 18 bases between them. The CDR3, as DNA: TGTGCCAGCAGCCCCGATCAAAGGGTGGATGAGCAGTACTTC. It yields the protein CASSPDQRVDEQYF.

In this sample, this clonotype turned up a few times. The chain's CDR3 is CASSWDRDGEQYV. The CDR3 DNA reads TGTGCCAGCAGCTGGGACAGGGATGGCGAGCAGTACGTC. V usage is TRBV7-9 and J usage is TRBJ2-7, with 9 bases aligning to TRBD1. After removal of 4 bases from V and 6 bases from J, the junction contained 4 bases not matched to a gene. Germline V gives CDR1 SEHNR, CDR2 FQNEAQ (reference sequence). The CDR3 has 13 amino acids.

This clonotype has at least ten counts. The genes are TRBV12-3 or TRBV12-4 and TRBJ1-1; maybe TRBD1 (5 bases). The CDR3 is 16 amino acids. Deletions cut 4 bases from V and 1 base from J, with 16 bases between. DNA of the CDR3: TGTGCCAGCAGTTCCCTCCTTGGGGGAACGAACACTGAAGCTTTCTTT. It specifies CASSSLLGGTNTEAFF.

This sequence joins TRBV11-2 and TRBJ2-3; D unresolved. Germline V lookup: CDR1 SGHAT, CDR2 FQNNGV. The CDR3 totals 14 residues. Trimming cost V 1 base and J 1 base, with 6 bases left between them. The CDR3 nucleotides read TGTGCCAGCAGCTTAGTCTTGGGCACAGATACGCAGTATTTT. Encoded protein: CASSLVLGTDTQYF.

The J gene is TRBJ2-5, the V gene TRBV2; 10 bases line up with TRBD1. The germline gives CDR1 SNHLY, CDR2 FYNNEI. The CDR3 sequence is 16 residues long. V lost 6 bases to trimming and J lost 4 bases; unmatched junction nucleotides: 11. This CDR3 is CASSIEWDRGGETQYF. CDR3 sequence (DNA): TGTGCCAGCAGCATCGAATGGGACAGGGGAGGAGAGACCCAGTACTTC.

The chain is built from TRBV5-2 and TRBJ1-5. TRBV5-2 is flagged as a pseudogene. This CDR3 region has 18 residues. Written as DNA, the CDR3 is TGTCGAGTCGACTATCGGCCAAACAGGACTATGTACAATCAGCCCCAGCATTTT. Translation: CRVDYRPNRTMYNQPQHF.

This clonotype occurred many times. V is TRBV20-1 and J is TRBJ1-6; 9 positions agree with TRBD1. Unmatched junction bases numbered 5, after V lost 3 bases and J lost 2 bases. Germline V gives CDR1 DFQATT, CDR2 SNEGSKA (reference sequence). CDR3 length equals 16 residues. The CDR3 DNA reads as TGCAGTGCTAGGCCCGGGACAGGGACCTATAATTCACCCCTCCACTTT. Its translation: CSARPGTGTYNSPLHF.

J is TRBJ1-5 and V is TRBV12-3 or TRBV12-4; no clear D gene. The CDR3 has 15 residues. The V end was cut by 3 bases, the J end by 0 bases, with 9 bases between. The CDR3 DNA reads as TGTGCCAGCAGTTTTGGGGAGGTTAGCAATCAGCCCCAGCATTTT. Translating it yields CASSFGEVSNQPQHF.

The V and J genes are TRBV20-1 and TRBJ2-1, with TRBD2 as a possible D gene (6 bases). The ends were cut back, 2 bases at V and 14 bases at J, with 10 bases in the middle. This CDR3 contains 10 residues. Germline values: CDR1 DFQATT, CDR2 SNEGSKA (reference sequence). CDR3 residues: CSARSGGEFF. The CDR3 DNA is TGCAGTGCTAGATCTGGCGGGGAGTTCTTC.